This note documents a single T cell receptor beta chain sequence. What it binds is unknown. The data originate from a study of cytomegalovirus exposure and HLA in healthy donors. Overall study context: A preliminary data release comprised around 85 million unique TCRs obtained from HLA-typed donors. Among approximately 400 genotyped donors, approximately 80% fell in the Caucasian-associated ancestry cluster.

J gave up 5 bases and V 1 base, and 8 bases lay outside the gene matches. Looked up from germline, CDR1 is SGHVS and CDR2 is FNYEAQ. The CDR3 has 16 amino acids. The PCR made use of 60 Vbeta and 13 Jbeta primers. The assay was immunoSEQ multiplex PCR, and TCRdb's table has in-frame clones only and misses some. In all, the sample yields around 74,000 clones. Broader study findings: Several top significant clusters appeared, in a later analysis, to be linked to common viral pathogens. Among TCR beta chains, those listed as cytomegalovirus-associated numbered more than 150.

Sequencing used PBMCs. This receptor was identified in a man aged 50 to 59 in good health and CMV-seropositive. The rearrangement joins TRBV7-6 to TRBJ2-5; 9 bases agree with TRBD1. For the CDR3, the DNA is TGTGCCAGCAGCTTAGGACCCGGGACAGGGCAGGAGACCCAGTACTTC. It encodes CASSLGPGTGQETQYF.